This TCR beta chain derives from a study of PD-1 blockade in classical Hodgkin lymphoma. After removal of 3 bases from V and 8 bases from J, the junction contained 18 bases not matched to a gene. The CDR3 contains 18 residues. Germline V gene lookup returns CDR1 SNHLY and CDR2 FYNNEI. Every single patient, without exception, relapsed after autologous stem cell transplantation, and brentuximab vedotin exposure varied. The repertoire was sequenced with immunoSEQ multiplex PCR; TCRdb's copy has only in-frame clones and lacks some. The sample has 80,000 to 100,000 clones, roughly 76% seen once. Sequenced here: peripheral blood mononuclear cells (PBMCs), sampled before the second cycle of nivolumab. The chain combines TRBV2 with TRBJ2-1, with 8 bases identical to TRBD2. This TCR came from a human donor with classical Hodgkin lymphoma. CDR3 in amino acids: CASSDAKLAAPVLDEQFF. CDR3 bases: TGTGCCAGCAGTGACGCAAAACTAGCGGCCCCTGTCCTTGATGAGCAGTTCTTC.